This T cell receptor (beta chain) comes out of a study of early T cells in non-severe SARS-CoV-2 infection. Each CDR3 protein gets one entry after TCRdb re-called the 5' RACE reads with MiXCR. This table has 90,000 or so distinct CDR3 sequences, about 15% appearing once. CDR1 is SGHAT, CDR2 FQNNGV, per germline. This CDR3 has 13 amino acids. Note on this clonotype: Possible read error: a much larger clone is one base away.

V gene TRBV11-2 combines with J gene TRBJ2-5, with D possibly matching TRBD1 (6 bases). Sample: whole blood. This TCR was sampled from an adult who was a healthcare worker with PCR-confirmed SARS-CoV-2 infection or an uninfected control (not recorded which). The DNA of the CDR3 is TGTGCCAACAGCTTAGATCAGGGGGAGACCCAGTACTTC. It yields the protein CANSLDQGETQYF.